This TCR beta chain comes out of a study of T cells after yellow fever vaccination (dated by TCRdb to between 2019 and 2020). In terms of the full investigation: Libraries from fractions with low cell numbers were prepared with the SMART-Seq v4 Ultra Low Input RNA kit. To follow T-cell clones before and after both primary and booster YFV17D yellow fever vaccination, bulk TCR alpha and beta repertoires underwent longitudinal sequencing. Blood was drawn at multiple timepoints before and after primary and secondary immunization, with bulk PBMC replicates and cell subsets isolated. Two healthy male donors, one aged 18 to 30 and one aged 30 to 40 years, made up the cohort.

From its cysteine to its phenylalanine, the CDR3 spans 11 amino acids. CDR3 DNA is the only sequence kept; it has 33 bases, read in frame from the first base. The germline V gene gives CDR1 as ENHRY and CDR2 as SYGVKD. V is pruned by 5 bases and J by 13 bases, leaving 4 bases of the junction without a gene match. What the work shows at the level of the full study, not this receptor alone: A small fraction of clonotypes appeared in both the CD4 and CD8 compartments, likely as a result of convergent recombination. After the booster, most of the clones that had expanded following primary vaccination were detected again (roughly 97% of CD4 and 80% to 90% of CD8), which suggests that memory was broadly maintained. FACS-sorted repertoires could contain abundant contaminating clonotypes from the bulk population, so computational filtering was required. The study included only a couple of donors, which limits how far the findings can be generalized. Compared with the primary T-cell response, the secondary T-cell response was weaker but faster, peaking on day 5 rather than day 15.

TCR cDNA was synthesized by 5'RACE template switching, which introduced a universal primer site and unique molecular identifiers. cDNA synthesis was primed from both the TCR alpha and TCR beta constant segments. Library amplification involved two PCR steps, and the second step added sample barcodes and sequencing adapters. Sequencing of libraries was performed on Illumina HiSeq 2500 (2x100 bp) or NovaSeq (2x150 bp). In the original analysis: Demultiplexing of reads and collapsing into UMI consensus sequences were performed with MIGEC, and V(D)J alignment was carried out with MiXCR. Vaccine-responding clonotypes were identified with edgeR using replicate PBMC samples, with FDR below 0.01 and a log2 fold change above 5 up to day 15 being required. Bulk clonotypes were assigned CD4 or CD8 identity according to which sequenced CD4 or CD8 repertoire held them at higher abundance. Starting from the raw public reads, TCRdb applied fastp trimming at Q25, assembled clones with MiXCR and retained in-frame beta chains. CDR3 protein duplicates are merged, each entry listing the most common genes and DNA. The V and J calls were determined by TCRdb, not by the authors. Here the sample has some 250,000 distinct CDR3 sequences; 6.5% to 8.5% occur a single time. The top ten hold about 0.85% of the sample.

This clonotype was recorded a few times. This clone's antigen is unknown. The sample holds no much larger clone one base away, and base qualities are not on file. The treatment or condition tag for this specimen amounts to: live attenuated yellow fever vaccine strain. PBMCs were isolated from peripheral blood using a standard Ficoll-Paque protocol. Dynabeads CD4 and CD8 positive selection kits were used to isolate the CD4 and CD8 T-cell fractions. RNA was extracted with TriZol from bulk PBMCs, CD4 and CD8 fractions, and dextramer-positive and dextramer-negative fractions. This sequence was found in a man aged 25 to 40 who received the YFV17D yellow fever vaccine. Sequences were derived from CD4+ T cells sorted from PBMCs, sampled 15 days after the yellow fever booster vaccination. The receptor chain draws on TRBV10-3 and TRBJ2-7; a stretch of 11 junction bases matches TRBD1. The nucleotides are TGTGCCATCAGTTGGGGACAGGGGGTCTACTTC. It translates as CAISWGQGVYF.